The 32 T cell receptor beta chains below were found in one sample sequenced in a study of early T cells in non-severe SARS-CoV-2 infection. Each CDR3 protein is one row after TCRdb ran MiXCR on the 5' RACE reads. The table lists approximately 50,000 distinct CDR3 sequences, about 9.3% of them singletons. The sequencing sample was made of whole blood. The receptor source for this set is an adult who was a healthcare worker with PCR-confirmed SARS-CoV-2 infection or an uninfected control (not recorded which).

Only a few counts were recorded for this clonotype. The chain is built from TRBV28 and TRBJ2-7; D might be TRBD2 (5 bases). The CDR3 covers 12 residues. Germline V lookup: CDR1 MDHEN, CDR2 SYDVKM. The V end was cut by 11 bases, the J end by 2 bases, with 13 bases between. CDR3 amino acids: CASNHGAYEQYF. The CDR3 coding sequence is TGTGCCTCCAATCACGGGGCCTACGAGCAGTACTTC.

This clonotype was seen many times. The chain couples TRBV6-6 to TRBJ2-7; D is unclear. The CDR3 loop spans 16 amino acids. Deletions cut 2 bases from V and 7 bases from J, with 21 bases between. CDR1 is MNHNY, CDR2 SVGAGI, per germline (reference sequence). The chain's CDR3 is CASSYDPGQLSREQYF. CDR3 DNA sequence: TGTGCCAGCAGTTACGACCCGGGCCAACTTTCGAGGGAGCAGTACTTC.

Many counts were recorded for this clonotype. V gene TRBV4-2 combines with J gene TRBJ2-1; tentative D call: TRBD1 (5 bases). V lost 6 bases to trimming and J lost 1 base, with 16 bases between them. CDR1 and CDR2 from the germline V gene are LGHNA and YNFKEQ. The CDR3 covers 16 residues. The CDR3 loop is CASSPSARVSYNEQFF. DNA for the CDR3: TGTGCCAGCAGTCCATCCGCCAGGGTGTCCTACAATGAGCAGTTCTTC.

This clonotype has a count of ten or more. This rearrangement joins TRBV6-5 to TRBJ1-1; 8 nucleotides agree with TRBD1. The CDR3 sequence is 13 residues long. V lost 6 bases and J lost 6; bases outside the gene matches: 6. Germline assignment: CDR1 MNHEY and CDR2 SVGAGI. In DNA form, the CDR3 reads TGTGCCAGCAGGGCAGACAGGGGCCCTGAAGCTTTCTTT. Protein product: CASRADRGPEAFF.

There are many counts of this clonotype. This rearrangement joins TRBV9 to TRBJ2-1, with a possible D match to TRBD1 (6 bases). The V and J ends lost 0 bases and 10 bases respectively, with 14 bases between them. Germline values: CDR1 SGDLS, CDR2 YYNGEE. This CDR3 region has 14 residues. The CDR3 DNA reads as TGTGCCAGCAGCGTAGCTGACAGGTTGGACGAGCAGTTCTTC. Translated: CASSVADRLDEQFF.

There are many counts of this clonotype. The chain uses TRBV6-1 and TRBJ2-7; D gene unclear. Trimming removed 5 bases at V and 2 bases at J, with 16 bases between. The CDR3 loop spans 15 amino acids. The germline V gene encodes CDR1 MNHNS and CDR2 SASEGT. CDR3: CASSQAASTPYEQYF. In DNA, the CDR3 is TGTGCCAGCAGTCAGGCGGCCAGTACTCCCTACGAGCAGTACTTC.

CDR3 nucleotide sequence: TGTGCCAGCAGGGCTAGCGGGAGCCACGAGCAGTACTTC. Protein sequence: CASRASGSHEQYF. The chain has TRBV25-1 and TRBJ2-7; 10 nucleotides line up with TRBD2. The germline V gene encodes CDR1 MGHDK and CDR2 SYGVNS. The CDR3 has 13 residues. The V gene end was trimmed by 6 bases and the J gene end by 5 bases; junction bases not matched to a gene: 4.

The sample holds many counts of this clonotype. The V gene is TRBV5-5, the J gene TRBJ2-1, with 11 bases aligning to TRBD2. Germline V lookup: CDR1 SGHKS, CDR2 YYEKEE (reference sequence). This CDR3 has 15 amino acids. Trimming removed 5 bases from V and 7 bases from J; junction bases left unmatched: 8. CDR3 coding DNA: TGTGCCAGCAGTCCGGCTAGCGGGAGGTGGAATGAGCAGTTCTTC. It specifies CASSPASGRWNEQFF.

This clonotype was counted only a few times. This sequence joins TRBV28 and TRBJ1-5, with D tentatively TRBD1 (6 bases). Germline CDR1 reads MDHEN; CDR2 reads SYDVKM. Trimming shortened V by 3 bases and J by 5 bases, and 14 bases separated the two germline ends. This CDR3 contains 15 residues. Written as DNA, the CDR3 is TGTGCCAGCAGTTTGGTCGGACAGTACCATCAGCCCCAGCATTTT. Its translation is CASSLVGQYHQPQHF.

This clonotype was seen a few times. This chain joins TRBV6-6 and TRBJ1-5; perhaps TRBD1 as D (6 bases). Germline V CDR1 and CDR2: MNHNY, SVGAGI (reference sequence). This CDR3 is 14 amino acids long. V shed 8 bases and J shed 2 bases, with 13 bases lying between them. CDR3 DNA sequence: TGTGCCAGCGGTGGACAGACCGGCAATCAGCCCCAGCATTTT. This encodes CASGGQTGNQPQHF.

This clonotype has at least ten counts. This sequence joins TRBV14 and TRBJ1-1, with a tentative D call TRBD1 (6 bases). Trimming left V 4 bases short and J 0 bases short, with 18 bases between. This CDR3 is 17 amino acids long. In germline, CDR1 is SGHDN, CDR2 FVKESK. The CDR3: CASSRFNRAGMNTEAFF. CDR3 coding DNA: TGTGCCAGCAGCCGGTTTAACAGGGCCGGGATGAACACTGAAGCTTTCTTT. The complete variable domain, with remaining parts taken from reference TRBV14 and TRBJ1-1, reads EAGVTQFPSHSVIEKGQTVTLRCDPISGHDNLYWYRRVMGKEIKFLLHFVKESKQDESGMPNNRFLAERTGGTYSTLKVQPAELEDSGVYFCASSRFNRAGMNTEAFFGQGTRLTVV.

This clonotype was seen ten or more times. This rearrangement joins TRBV2 to TRBJ2-1; D is uncertain. The CDR3 has 13 residues. Per the germline V gene, CDR1 is SNHLY and CDR2 is FYNNEI. V shed 8 bases and J shed 2 bases, with 10 bases lying between them. The CDR3 region is CASPDLTYNEQFF. In nucleotides, the CDR3 is TGTGCCAGCCCGGACCTAACCTACAATGAGCAGTTCTTC. Full variable domain (missing parts from reference TRBV2 and TRBJ2-1): EPEVTQTPSHQVTQMGQEVILRCVPISNHLYFYWYRQILGQKVEFLVSFYNNEISEKSEIFDDQFSVERPDGSNFTLKIRSTKLEDSAMYFCASPDLTYNEQFFGPGTRLTVL.

This clonotype was recorded many times. The rearrangement uses TRBV20-1 and TRBJ2-7; possible D gene TRBD1, 7 bases. Germline lookup yields CDR1 DFQATT and CDR2 SNEGSKA (reference sequence). V lost 0 bases and J 6 bases, leaving 15 bases between the germline ends. There are 14 residues in the CDR3. The chain's CDR3 is CSARDAGQLREQYF. The CDR3 bases are TGCAGTGCTAGAGACGCGGGACAGTTGCGCGAGCAGTACTTC.

This clonotype has more than one count but fewer than ten. The J gene is TRBJ2-7, the V gene TRBV5-5, with a tentative D call TRBD1 (5 bases). The length of the CDR3 is 12 residues. CDR1 and CDR2 from the germline V gene are SGHKS and YYEKEE (reference sequence). V lost 2 bases and J lost 6, with 9 bases in between. The CDR3 region has the DNA TGTGCCAGCAGCTTTACAGGCCCCGAGCAGTACTTC. Protein sequence: CASSFTGPEQYF.

This clonotype was counted ten times or more. The DNA is omitted, as the CDR3 cannot be located on it reliably, and the CDR3 follows TCRdb's listing. The chain uses TRBV7-3 and TRBJ2-2; the listed D gene, TRBD1, was not tested against the DNA. Germline CDR1 SGHTA, CDR2 FQGTGA. The CDR3 is 14 residues long, ends included. The CDR3 region is CASSFLTGPGSCFF.

The chain has TRBV9 and TRBJ2-7; D ambiguous. Trimming shortened V by 0 bases and J by 3 bases, and 7 bases separated the two germline ends. CDR3 length: 13 amino acids. The germline V gene has CDR1 SGDLS and CDR2 YYNGEE. CDR3 nucleotides: TGTGCCAGCAGCGTAGAAGACTTCTACGAGCAGTACTTC. Amino acids: CASSVEDFYEQYF.

The table lists this clonotype with a few counts. The chain employs TRBV20-1 and TRBJ2-7; TRBD2 matches at 9 bases. The germline V gene encodes CDR1 DFQATT and CDR2 SNEGSKA (reference sequence). The CDR3 has 12 residues. Trimming took 8 bases from V and 5 from J; bases not matched to a gene: 7. CDR3 region: CSTIAGANEQYF. Written as DNA, the CDR3 is TGCAGTACGATAGCGGGAGCTAACGAGCAGTACTTC.

In the case of this clonotype: This could be a read error, since a much larger clone is one nucleotide away. The V gene is TRBV7-9, the J gene TRBJ2-7; D may be TRBD1 or TRBD2 (5 bases each). Germline-derived CDR1 and CDR2 are SEHNR and FQNEAQ (reference sequence). CDR3 length equals 13 residues. This CDR3 is CVSSPPGGYEQYF. The CDR3 region has the DNA TGTGTCAGCAGCCCGCCTGGGGGCTACGAGCAGTACTTC.

The chain recombines TRBV5-1 with TRBJ2-5, with a tentative D call TRBD1 (6 bases). V was shortened by 5 bases and J by 2 bases, with 7 bases between the two germline ends. The germline gives CDR1 SGHRS, CDR2 YFSETQ. The CDR3 has 12 amino acids. CDR3 nucleotides: TGCGCCAGCAGACAGGGTCAAGAGACCCAGTACTTC. Residues: CASRQGQETQYF. Drawing the rest from reference TRBV5-1 and TRBJ2-5, the complete variable domain is KAGVTQTPRYLIKTRGQQVTLSCSPISGHRSVSWYQQTPGQGLQFLFEYFSETQRNKGNFPGRFSGRQFSNSRSEMNVSTLELGDSALYLCASRQGQETQYFGPGTRLLVL.

There are a few counts of this clonotype. The chain employs TRBV6-5 and TRBJ2-5, with D tentatively TRBD2 (7 bases). The CDR3 runs to 15 residues. Trimming shortened V by 7 bases and J by 5 bases, and 20 bases separated the two germline ends. Germline assignment: CDR1 MNHEY and CDR2 SVGAGI. The CDR3 bases are TGTGCCAGCAAAAAGGGGGTAGCGGGCCCCGAGACCCAGTACTTC. Residues: CASKKGVAGPETQYF.

This clonotype came up many times. This sequence joins TRBV24-1 and TRBJ2-2; the D is unclear. The V and J ends lost 4 bases and 4 bases respectively, with 6 bases between them. Germline V CDR1 and CDR2: KGHDR, SFDVKD. This CDR3 comprises 13 residues. CDR3 nucleotides: TGTGCCACCAGTGAAATAGCCACCGGGGAGCTGTTTTTT. Its protein is CATSEIATGELFF.

This clonotype came up many times. CDR3 loop: CASTGSINNEQFF. In nucleotides, the CDR3 is TGTGCCAGCACCGGGTCGATTAACAATGAGCAGTTCTTC. The rearrangement joins TRBV7-2 to TRBJ2-1, with unresolved D. The CDR3 extends over 13 amino acids. Trimming removed 7 bases from V and 5 bases from J, with 12 bases in between. Germline V CDR1 and CDR2: SGHTA, FQGNSA.

V and J are TRBV12-3 or TRBV12-4 and TRBJ2-7; D is uncertain. V lost 5 bases and J 2 bases, leaving 7 bases between the germline ends. The CDR3 consists of 12 residues. The CDR3 DNA reads as TGTGCCAGCAGTCCCCACGCCTACGAGCAGTACTTC. Its protein is CASSPHAYEQYF.

This clonotype turned up a few times. The chain employs TRBV28 and TRBJ1-1, with TRBD1 as a possible D gene (5 bases). The CDR3 sequence is 13 residues long. V shed 5 bases and J shed 4 bases, with 11 bases lying between them. Germline-derived CDR1 and CDR2 are MDHEN and SYDVKM. The CDR3 loop is CASSPQGLTEAFF. Written as DNA, the CDR3 is TGTGCCAGCAGTCCTCAGGGTCTCACTGAAGCTTTCTTT.

V usage is TRBV20-1 and J usage is TRBJ1-1, with 8 bases that match TRBD1. CDR3 length equals 13 residues. The germline V gene encodes CDR1 DFQATT and CDR2 SNEGSKA (reference sequence). J lost 11 bases, V lost 5 bases, and 13 bases had no gene match. In DNA form, the CDR3 reads TGCAGTGCTCCGACCGCGGACAGGGTGATGGCTTTCTTT. Its protein is CSAPTADRVMAFF.

This clonotype has ten or more counts. J is TRBJ1-5 and V is TRBV19, with D possibly being TRBD1 (6 bases). The CDR3 contains 16 residues. Deletions cut 5 bases from V and 0 bases from J, with 14 bases between. Per germline, CDR1 LNHDA and CDR2 SQIVND (reference sequence). The CDR3 DNA follows: TGTGCCAGTAGTGCCCTAGACAGGCTTAGCAATCAGCCCCAGCATTTT. As protein: CASSALDRLSNQPQHF.

This chain connects TRBV12-3 or TRBV12-4 to TRBJ2-1; tentative D call: TRBD2 (5 bases). V was trimmed by 5 bases and J by 4 bases, leaving 9 bases between them. The CDR3 sequence is 13 residues long. CDR3 sequence: CASSLQRYNEQFF. CDR3 bases: TGTGCCAGCAGTCTCCAGCGGTACAATGAGCAGTTCTTC.

In this sample, this clonotype turned up many times. The chain couples TRBV7-2 to TRBJ1-1, with D tentatively TRBD1 (5 bases). Germline CDR1 SGHTA, CDR2 FQGNSA. This CDR3 is built from 14 residues. V was shortened by 5 bases and J by 5 bases, with 15 bases between the two germline ends. The CDR3 loop is CASSLQSGTTEAFF. DNA of the CDR3: TGTGCCAGCAGCCTTCAATCTGGGACGACTGAAGCTTTCTTT.

This clonotype was recorded at least ten times. The rearrangement links TRBV12-3 or TRBV12-4 to TRBJ2-2; weak D call: TRBD1 (5 bases). The CDR3 sequence is 15 residues long. Between the trimmed V and J ends, which lost 3 bases and 2 bases, there was a span of 10 bases. The CDR3 region is CASSLLTANTGELFF. The CDR3 nucleotides are TGTGCCAGCAGTTTGTTGACAGCCAACACCGGGGAGCTGTTTTTT.

This clonotype occurred a few times. The chain links TRBV27 to TRBJ2-5; unclear D gene. Trimming shortened V by 9 bases and J by 1 base, and 12 bases separated the two germline ends. CDR3 length: 13 residues. Per germline, CDR1 MNHEY and CDR2 SMNVEV (reference sequence). CDR3 loop: CASSPALQETQYF. In DNA form, the CDR3 reads TGTGCCAGTTCCCCGGCACTCCAAGAGACCCAGTACTTC.

At least ten counts were recorded for this clonotype. The rearrangement links TRBV6-2 or TRBV6-3 to TRBJ2-7, with D uncertain. The CDR3 runs 13 residues. Per the germline V gene, CDR1 is MNHEY and CDR2 is SVGEGT. Trimming stripped 2 bases from V and 1 base from J, with 6 bases between. The CDR3 loop is CASSYPGSYEQYF. The CDR3 DNA follows: TGTGCCAGCAGTTACCCAGGTTCCTACGAGCAGTACTTC.

There are a few counts of this clonotype. The V and J genes are TRBV4-3 and TRBJ1-4, with D tentatively TRBD1 (6 bases). V was trimmed by 0 bases and J by 5 bases, leaving 16 bases between them. CDR1 LGHNA and CDR2 YSLEER come from the germline V gene. The length of the CDR3 is 17 residues. The CDR3 loop reads CASSQDRGGRTNEKLFF. The CDR3, as DNA: TGCGCCAGCAGCCAAGATCGTGGGGGGCGTACAAATGAAAAACTGTTTTTT.